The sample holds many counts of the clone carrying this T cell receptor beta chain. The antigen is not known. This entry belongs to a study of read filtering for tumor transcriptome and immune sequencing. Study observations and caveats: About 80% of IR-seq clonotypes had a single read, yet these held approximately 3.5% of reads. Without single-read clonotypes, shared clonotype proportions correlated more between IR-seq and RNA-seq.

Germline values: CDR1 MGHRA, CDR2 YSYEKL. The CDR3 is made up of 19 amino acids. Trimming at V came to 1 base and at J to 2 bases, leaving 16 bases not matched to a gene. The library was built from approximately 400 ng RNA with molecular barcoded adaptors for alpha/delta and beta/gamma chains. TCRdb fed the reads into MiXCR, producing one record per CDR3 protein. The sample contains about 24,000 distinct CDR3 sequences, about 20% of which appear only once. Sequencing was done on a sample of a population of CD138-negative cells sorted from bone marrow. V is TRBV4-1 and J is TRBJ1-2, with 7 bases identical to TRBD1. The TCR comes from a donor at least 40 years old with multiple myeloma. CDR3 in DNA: TGCGCCAGCAGCCAAGTCATTCAGCGGGACAGCCATCACAACTATGGCTACACCTTC. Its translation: CASSQVIQRDSHHNYGYTF.